The subject of this entry is one T cell receptor (beta chain). Antigen specificity is unknown. The data derive from a study of T cell responses to AZD1222 COVID-19 vaccine. The table came from immunoSEQ multiplex PCR; TCRdb's copy has only in-frame clones and leaves some out. The data hold 150,000 or so clones, with 85% to 95% observed a single time. The study's findings and limits: No repertoire was sampled before or during the peak T cell response, only after it.

The CDR3 extends over 12 amino acids. V dropped 5 bases and J dropped 13 bases, with 17 bases sitting between them. Germline values: CDR1 GTSNPN, CDR2 SVGIG (reference sequence). This sequence was found in an adult in good health. This sample comprised peripheral blood, obtained on day 0 of AZD1222 vaccination. This chain links TRBV30 with TRBJ1-4, with D uncertain. This CDR3 reads CAWGFRTSILFF. The CDR3, as DNA: TGTGCCTGGGGTTTCAGAACAAGTATACTGTTTTTT. Complete variable domain (other parts from reference TRBV30 and TRBJ1-4): SQTIHQWPATLVQPVGSPLSLECTVEGTSNPNLYWYRQAAGRGLQLLFYSVGIGQISSEVPQNLSASRPQDRQFILSSKKLLLSDSGFYLCAWGFRTSILFFGSGTQLSVL.